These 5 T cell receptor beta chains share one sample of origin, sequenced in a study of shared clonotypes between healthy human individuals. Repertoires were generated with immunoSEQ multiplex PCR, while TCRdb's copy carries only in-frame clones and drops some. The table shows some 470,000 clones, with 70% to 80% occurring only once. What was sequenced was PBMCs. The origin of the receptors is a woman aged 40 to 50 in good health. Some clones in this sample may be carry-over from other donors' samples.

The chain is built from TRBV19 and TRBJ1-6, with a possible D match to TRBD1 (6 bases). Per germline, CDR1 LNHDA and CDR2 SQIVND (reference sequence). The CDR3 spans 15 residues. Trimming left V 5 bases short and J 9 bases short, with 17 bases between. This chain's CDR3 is CASSPEQGGFSPLHF. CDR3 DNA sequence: TGTGCCAGTAGTCCCGAACAGGGCGGGTTTTCACCCCTCCACTTT.

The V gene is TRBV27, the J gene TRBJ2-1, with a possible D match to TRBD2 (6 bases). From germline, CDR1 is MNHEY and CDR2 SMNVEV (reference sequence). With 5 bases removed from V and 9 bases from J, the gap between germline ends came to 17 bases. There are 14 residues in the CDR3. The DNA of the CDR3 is TGTGCCAGCAGTGCTCTAGCGACGAACGGTGAGCAGTTCTTC. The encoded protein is CASSALATNGEQFF.

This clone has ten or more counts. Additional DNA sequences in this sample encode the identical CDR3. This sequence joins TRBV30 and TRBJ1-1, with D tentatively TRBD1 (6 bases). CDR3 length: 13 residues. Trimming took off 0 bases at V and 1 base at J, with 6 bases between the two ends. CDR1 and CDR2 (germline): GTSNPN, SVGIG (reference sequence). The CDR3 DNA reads TGTGCCTGGAGTGTACAGGGGAACACTGAAGCTTTCTTT. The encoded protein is CAWSVQGNTEAFF.

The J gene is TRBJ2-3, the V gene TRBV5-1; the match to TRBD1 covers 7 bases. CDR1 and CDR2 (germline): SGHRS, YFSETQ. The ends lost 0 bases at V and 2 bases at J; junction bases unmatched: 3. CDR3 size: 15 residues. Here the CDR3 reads CASSLAGQPTDTQYF. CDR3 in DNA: TGCGCCAGCAGCTTGGCGGGACAGCCCACAGATACGCAGTATTTT.

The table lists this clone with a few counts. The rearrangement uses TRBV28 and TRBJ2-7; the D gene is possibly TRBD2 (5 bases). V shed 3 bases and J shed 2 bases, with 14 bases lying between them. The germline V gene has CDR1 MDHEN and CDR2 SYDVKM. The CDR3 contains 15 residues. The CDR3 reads CASSFLTKPPYEQYF. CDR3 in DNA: TGTGCCAGCAGTTTCTTGACTAAACCGCCCTACGAGCAGTACTTC.